The entry below describes one T cell receptor (beta chain). The antigen remains undetermined. The CDR3 has 12 residues. The V and J ends lost 4 bases and 6 bases respectively, with 7 bases between them. The germline gives CDR1 SEHNR, CDR2 FQNEAQ (reference sequence). The data are from a study of cytomegalovirus exposure and HLA in healthy donors. The study, taken as a whole, reports: Clonal expansion was found to be greater in HLA-associated TCR beta chains than in equally common others in a later analysis.

PCR involved 60 Vbeta and 13 Jbeta primers. Data came from immunoSEQ multiplex PCR; TCRdb stores just in-frame clones and leaves some out. The sample holds approximately 79,000 clones; 78% are singletons and the top ten take less than 7%. The chain is built from TRBV7-9 and TRBJ2-1, with D hard to call. Sequencing used PBMCs. This sequence originates from a male donor in good health and CMV-seropositive. CDR3 in DNA: TGTGCCAGCAGCTCACTTGCCAATGAGCAGTTCTTC. Residues: CASSSLANEQFF.